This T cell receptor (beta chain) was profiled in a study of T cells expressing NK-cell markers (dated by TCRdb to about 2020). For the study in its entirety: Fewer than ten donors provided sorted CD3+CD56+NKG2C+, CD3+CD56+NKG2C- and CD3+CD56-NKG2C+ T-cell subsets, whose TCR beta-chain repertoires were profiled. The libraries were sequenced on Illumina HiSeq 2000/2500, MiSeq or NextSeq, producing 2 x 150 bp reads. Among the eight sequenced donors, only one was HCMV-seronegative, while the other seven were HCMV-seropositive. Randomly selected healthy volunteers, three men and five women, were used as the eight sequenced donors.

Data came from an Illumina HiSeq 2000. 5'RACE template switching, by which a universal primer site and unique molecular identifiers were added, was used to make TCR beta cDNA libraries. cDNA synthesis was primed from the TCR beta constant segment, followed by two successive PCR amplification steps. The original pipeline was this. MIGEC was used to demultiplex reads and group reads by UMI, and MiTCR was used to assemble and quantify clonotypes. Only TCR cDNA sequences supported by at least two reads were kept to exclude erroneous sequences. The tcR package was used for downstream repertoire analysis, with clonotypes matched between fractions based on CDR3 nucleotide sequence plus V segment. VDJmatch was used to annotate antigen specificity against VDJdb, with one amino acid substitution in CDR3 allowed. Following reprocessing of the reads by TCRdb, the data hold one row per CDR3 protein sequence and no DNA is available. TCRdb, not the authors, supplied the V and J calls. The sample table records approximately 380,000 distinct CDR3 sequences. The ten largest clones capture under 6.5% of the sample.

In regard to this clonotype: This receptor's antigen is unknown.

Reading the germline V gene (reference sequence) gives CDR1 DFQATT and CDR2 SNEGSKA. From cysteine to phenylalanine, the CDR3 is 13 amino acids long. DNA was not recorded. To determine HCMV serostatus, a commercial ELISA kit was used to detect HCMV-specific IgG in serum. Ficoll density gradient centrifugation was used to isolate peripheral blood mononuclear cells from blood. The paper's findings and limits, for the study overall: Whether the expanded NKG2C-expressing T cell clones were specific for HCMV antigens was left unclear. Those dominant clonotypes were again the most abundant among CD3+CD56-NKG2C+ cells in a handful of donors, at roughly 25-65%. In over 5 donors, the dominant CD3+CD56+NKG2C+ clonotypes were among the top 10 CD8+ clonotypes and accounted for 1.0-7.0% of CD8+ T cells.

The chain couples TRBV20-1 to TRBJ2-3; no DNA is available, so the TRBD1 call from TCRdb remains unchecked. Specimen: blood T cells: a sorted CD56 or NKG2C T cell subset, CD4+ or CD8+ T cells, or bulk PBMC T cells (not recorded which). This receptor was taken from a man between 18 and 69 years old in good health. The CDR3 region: CSATVNRADTQYF.